One sample yielded the 29 T cell receptor beta chains listed below, sequenced in a study of blood T cell repertoires in COVID-19. Method: immunoSEQ multiplex PCR; TCRdb's copy keeps in-frame clones and lacks some. The sample lists 70,000 to 100,000 clones; around 80% were seen once. The sequenced material came from peripheral blood. The source is a man aged 50 to 59 with active or convalescent COVID-19.

The chain carries TRBV5-1 and TRBJ2-7; unclear D gene. Germline CDR1 and CDR2: SGHRS and YFSETQ. The CDR3 totals 13 residues. V shed 4 bases and J shed 4 bases, with 12 bases lying between them. CDR3 loop: CASSASEIYEQYF. CDR3 bases: TGCGCCAGCAGCGCGTCCGAGATTTACGAGCAGTACTTC.

This chain connects TRBV28 to TRBJ2-7; possible D gene TRBD2, 6 bases. V lost 3 bases to trimming and J lost 3 bases, with 9 bases between them. The CDR3 spans 13 residues. The germline V gene encodes CDR1 MDHEN and CDR2 SYDVKM. The CDR3 reads CASSFQTSYEQYV. As DNA, the CDR3 is TGTGCCAGCAGTTTCCAGACTAGCTACGAGCAGTACGTC.

The rearrangement joins TRBV10-1 to TRBJ2-3, with 9 bases that match TRBD1. This CDR3 is built from 15 residues. Germline CDR1 reads WNHNN; CDR2 reads SYGVQD (reference sequence). Germline trimming cut 4 bases from V and 3 bases from J; bases unmatched to any gene: 5. The CDR3 sequence is CASSAQTGGTDTQYF. In DNA, the CDR3 is TGCGCCAGCAGTGCACAGACAGGGGGGACAGATACGCAGTATTTT.

This clone has just one count. The chain is built from TRBV19 and TRBJ1-5, with 8 bases aligning to TRBD1. The germline V gene has CDR1 LNHDA and CDR2 SQIVND (reference sequence). Germline trimming cut 6 bases from V and 7 bases from J; bases unmatched to any gene: 5. The CDR3 spans 13 residues. The CDR3 loop is CASSGQGGQPQHF. DNA of the CDR3: TGTGCCAGTAGCGGACAGGGAGGCCAGCCCCAGCATTTT.

This clone has just one count. The rearrangement links TRBV5-6 to TRBJ2-7; D unclear. The CDR3 loop spans 12 amino acids. V lost 0 bases, J lost 3 bases, and 4 bases lay in between. Per the germline V gene, CDR1 is SGHDT and CDR2 is YYEEEE. CDR3 bases: TGTGCCAGCAGCTTGGGCGACTACGAGCAGTACGTC. Encoded protein: CASSLGDYEQYV.

J is TRBJ2-3 and V is TRBV7-2; possible D gene TRBD2, 7 bases. Between the trimmed V and J ends, which lost 2 bases and 2 bases, there was a span of 11 bases. Germline CDR1 is SGHTA and CDR2 is FQGNSA. This CDR3 is built from 15 residues. This CDR3 reads CASSLRGGFTDTQYF. The CDR3 DNA reads TGTGCCAGCAGCTTAAGGGGGGGGTTCACAGATACGCAGTATTTT.

The chain links TRBV6-4 to TRBJ1-2; tentative D call: TRBD1 (6 bases). V shed 4 bases and J shed 8 bases, with 17 bases lying between them. There are 14 residues in the CDR3. The germline V gene has CDR1 MRHNA and CDR2 SNTAGT. The CDR3 DNA is TGTGCCAGCAGTGGAGGACAGACACCGGGGGGCTACACCTTC. Amino acids: CASSGGQTPGGYTF.

This chain connects TRBV30 to TRBJ1-6; 9 nucleotides match TRBD1. CDR1 GTSNPN and CDR2 SVGIG come from the germline V gene (reference sequence). There are 17 residues in the CDR3. Trimming cost V 0 bases and J 0 bases; bases outside gene matches: 3. CDR3 protein: CAWSVPTGGSYNSPLHF. The CDR3 DNA follows: TGTGCCTGGAGTGTACCGACAGGGGGCTCCTATAATTCACCCCTCCACTTT.

The V and J genes are TRBV10-2 and TRBJ1-4; the D gene is possibly TRBD1 (6 bases). Germline CDR1 reads WSHSY; CDR2 reads SAAADI. V shed 11 bases and J shed 6 bases, with 16 bases lying between them. The length of the CDR3 is 13 residues. The CDR3 DNA sequence: TGCGCCTGCATGGGGGCGAAAGATGAAAAACTGTTTTTT. Translation gives CACMGAKDEKLFF.

This sequence joins TRBV5-4 and TRBJ1-2; 8 nucleotides agree with TRBD1. Trimming cost V 3 bases and J 4 bases; bases outside gene matches: 5. The CDR3 is 14 residues long. Germline-derived CDR1 and CDR2 are SGHNT and YYREEE (reference sequence). CDR3 bases: TGTGCCAGCAGCTCCCCGACAGGGGTCTATGGCTACACCTTC. Its translation: CASSSPTGVYGYTF.

The chain links TRBV6-5 to TRBJ2-3; 12 bases match TRBD2. This CDR3 has 15 amino acids. Germline V gene data show CDR1 as MNHEY and CDR2 as SVGAGI. Trimming removed 5 bases from V and 5 bases from J; junction bases left unmatched: 5. The CDR3 coding sequence is TGTGCCAGCAGTCTAGCGGGGGGGCACGGAGATACGCAGTATTTT. Translating it yields CASSLAGGHGDTQYF.

This clone was detected only a few times. V is TRBV19 and J is TRBJ1-5; D is unresolved. Trimming cost V 9 bases and J 3 bases, with 15 bases left between them. The CDR3 extends over 14 amino acids. Per germline, CDR1 LNHDA and CDR2 SQIVND (reference sequence). The CDR3 DNA is TGTGCCAGCAGGTCCCAAGAATTCAATCAGCCCCAGCATTTT. Encoded protein: CASRSQEFNQPQHF.

The gene calls are TRBV5-1 and TRBJ2-2, with D maybe TRBD1 (5 bases). This CDR3 comprises 14 residues. In germline, CDR1 is SGHRS, CDR2 YFSETQ. Trimming cost V 0 bases and J 5 bases, with 8 bases left between them. CDR3 residues: CASSLEGNTGELFF. CDR3 coding DNA: TGCGCCAGCAGCTTGGAGGGGAATACCGGGGAGCTGTTTTTT.

V usage is TRBV19 and J usage is TRBJ2-7; 7 bases are a match to TRBD2. The CDR3 is 13 amino acids. Trimming removed 4 bases from V and 6 bases from J; junction bases left unmatched: 6. The V gene's germline CDR1 is LNHDA and CDR2 SQIVND (reference sequence). CDR3 residues: CASSTQRGSEQYV. In nucleotides, the CDR3 is TGTGCCAGTAGTACCCAGCGGGGATCCGAGCAGTACGTC.

The genes are TRBV3-1 (or the pseudogene TRBV3-2) and TRBJ2-3; tentatively, D is TRBD1 (6 bases). V was pared by 0 bases and J by 6 bases, with 10 bases between. The CDR3 length is 14 residues. Germline lookup yields CDR1 LGHDT and CDR2 YNNKEL (reference sequence). The DNA for the CDR3 is TGTGCCAGCAGCCAAGAGGGGGCGCGGGATACGCAGTATTTT. Translation gives CASSQEGARDTQYF.

CDR3 DNA sequence: TGTGCCAGCAGTCTAGGGGGGGCGCGTACTGAAGCTTTCTTT. This gives the protein CASSLGGARTEAFF. The chain recombines TRBV7-2 with TRBJ1-1, with D possibly matching TRBD1 (6 bases). CDR1 and CDR2 from the germline V gene are SGHTA and FQGNSA. V lost 6 bases to trimming and J lost 5 bases, with 16 bases between them. The CDR3 length is 14 residues.

This clone was observed a single time. The J gene is TRBJ2-6, the V gene TRBV6-5; no reliable D call. The V gene lost 5 bases and the J gene lost 4 bases, with 9 bases spanning the gap. CDR3 length: 14 residues. Germline CDR1 is MNHEY and CDR2 is SVGAGI. The CDR3 coding sequence is TGTGCCAGCAGTCTCCCAGGAGGGGCCAACGTCCTGACTTTC. Protein sequence: CASSLPGGANVLTF.

The genes are TRBV19 and TRBJ1-5, with 7 bases that match TRBD1. This CDR3 is 13 amino acids long. After removal of 4 bases from V and 6 bases from J, the junction contained 3 bases not matched to a gene. CDR1 LNHDA and CDR2 SQIVND come from the germline V gene (reference sequence). The CDR3 DNA is TGTGCCAGTAGTACCGACAGGGCTCAGCCCCAGCATTTT. Translated: CASSTDRAQPQHF.

This chain uses TRBV28 with TRBJ2-7; D remains ambiguous. The CDR3 length is 14 residues. V lost 1 base to trimming and J lost 4 bases, with 11 bases between them. Germline-derived CDR1 and CDR2 are MDHEN and SYDVKM. In nucleotides, the CDR3 is TGTGCCAGCAGTTTATCGTCAGATACATACGAGCAGTACGTC. Translation: CASSLSSDTYEQYV.

The rearrangement links TRBV20-1 to TRBJ2-7; 8 bases agree with TRBD2. Germline V gene sequence: CDR1 DFQATT, CDR2 SNEGSKA (reference sequence). The CDR3 contains 12 residues. V lost 3 bases, J lost 6 bases, and 4 bases stayed unmatched. CDR3 amino acids: CSASPGGGEQYV. The CDR3 DNA is TGCAGTGCTAGTCCGGGAGGGGGCGAGCAGTACGTC.

In DNA, the CDR3 is TGTGCCAGCAGTGAAGCGACAGGCACAGATACGCAGTATTTT. Protein product: CASSEATGTDTQYF. The V and J genes are TRBV6-1 and TRBJ2-3; possibly TRBD1 for D (5 bases). V lost 0 bases, J lost 1 base, and 5 bases lay in between. In germline, CDR1 is MNHNS, CDR2 SASEGT. This CDR3 has 14 amino acids.

The chain has TRBV5-1 and TRBJ2-1; the match to TRBD1 covers 7 bases. CDR3 size: 14 residues. Trimming removed 2 bases from V and 7 bases from J; junction bases left unmatched: 6. In germline, CDR1 is SGHRS, CDR2 YFSETQ. In DNA, the CDR3 is TGCGCCAGCAGCTTTACAGGGGCTCTTAATGAGCAGTTCTTC. It specifies CASSFTGALNEQFF.

The V gene is TRBV6-2 or TRBV6-3, the J gene TRBJ2-3; 7 positions agree with TRBD1. V shed 5 bases and J 0 bases; nucleotides not matched to a gene: 14. This CDR3 has 18 amino acids. CDR1 MNHEY and CDR2 SVGEGT come from the germline V gene. The CDR3 protein is CASSLPEGAVSSTDTQYF. CDR3 in DNA: TGTGCCAGCAGTCTCCCCGAGGGGGCGGTATCTAGCACAGATACGCAGTATTTT.

This rearrangement joins TRBV28 to TRBJ2-2; no reliable D call. The length of the CDR3 is 12 residues. The V gene lost 2 bases and the J gene lost 7 bases, with 5 bases spanning the gap. Per germline, CDR1 MDHEN and CDR2 SYDVKM. CDR3 in DNA: TGTGCCAGCAGTTTACTAGACGGGGAGCTGTTTTTT. Encoded protein: CASSLLDGELFF.

The rearrangement uses TRBV5-4 and TRBJ2-5, with D unresolved. In germline, CDR1 is SGHNT, CDR2 YYREEE (reference sequence). CDR3 length: 14 amino acids. Trimming left V 3 bases short and J 7 bases short, with 16 bases between. CDR3 bases: TGTGCCAGCAGCTACGCTCGATTAGCTGGGACCCAGTACTTC. Translating gives CASSYARLAGTQYF. Supplemented by reference TRBV5-4 and TRBJ2-5, the full variable domain reads ETGVTQSPTHLIKTRGQQVTLRCSSQSGHNTVSWYQQALGQGPQFIFQYYREEENGRGNFPPRFSGLQFPNYSSELNVNALELDDSALYLCASSYARLAGTQYFGPGTRLLVL.

This chain uses TRBV3-1 (or the pseudogene TRBV3-2) with TRBJ1-3, with D maybe TRBD1 (6 bases). CDR1 is LGHDT and CDR2 is YNNKEL in the germline V gene (reference sequence). V dropped 3 bases and J dropped 2 bases, with 11 bases sitting between them. This CDR3 spans 15 amino acids. The CDR3 nucleotides are TGTGCCAGCAGCCACCTCCGGACAGCTGGAAACACCATATATTTT. It is translated as CASSHLRTAGNTIYF.

The rearrangement joins TRBV5-8 to TRBJ2-5; the D gene is possibly TRBD1 (6 bases). V lost 2 bases to trimming and J lost 5 bases, with 10 bases between them. There are 13 residues in the CDR3. Germline V gene lookup returns CDR1 SGHTS and CDR2 YDEGEE. Here the CDR3 reads CASSFERGETQYF. The CDR3 nucleotides are TGTGCCAGCAGCTTTGAAAGGGGGGAGACCCAGTACTTC.

A few counts support this clone. The V call is TRBV19, the J call TRBJ1-2, with D perhaps matching TRBD1 (5 bases). Trimming removed 3 bases at V and 7 bases at J, with 21 bases between. This CDR3 has 16 residues. The germline gives CDR1 LNHDA, CDR2 SQIVND (reference sequence). The CDR3 sequence: CASSIIAAQGTSGYTF. CDR3 DNA sequence: TGTGCCAGTAGTATCATTGCGGCGCAGGGCACGAGTGGCTACACCTTC.

This clone occurred once. The chain uses TRBV12-3 or TRBV12-4 and TRBJ2-6, with D perhaps matching TRBD2 (6 bases). V lost 5 bases, J lost 14 bases, and 13 bases lay in between. The CDR3 consists of 12 residues. This chain's CDR3 is CASSLEGGLLTF. In nucleotides, the CDR3 is TGTGCCAGCAGTCTCGAGGGAGGACTCCTGACTTTC.